The 6 T cell receptor beta chains below come from one sample, sequenced in a study of blood T cell repertoires in COVID-19. Method: immunoSEQ multiplex PCR; TCRdb's copy keeps in-frame clones and lacks some. This table holds around 150,000 clones, more than 75% found once. Material for sequencing was peripheral blood. The receptor set was obtained from a man between 60 and 75 years old who had recovered from COVID-19.

The CDR3 sequence is CASSGGTITDTQYF. CDR3 coding DNA: TGTGCCAGCAGCGGTGGGACTATCACAGATACGCAGTATTTT. The chain links TRBV9 to TRBJ2-3; 7 bases line up with TRBD2. The CDR3 is 14 amino acids. The germline V gene encodes CDR1 SGDLS and CDR2 YYNGEE. Trimming cost V 3 bases and J 2 bases; bases outside gene matches: 3.

This chain links TRBV28 with TRBJ2-3; weak D call: TRBD2 (7 bases). The germline gives CDR1 MDHEN, CDR2 SYDVKM. Trimming cost V 10 bases and J 7 bases, with 21 bases left between them. The CDR3 totals 14 residues. The CDR3 DNA is TGTGCCACCTCTCTTGGGGGGGCGTCAAATACGCAGTATTTT. This encodes CATSLGGASNTQYF. The complete variable domain, with remaining parts taken from reference TRBV28 and TRBJ2-3, reads DVKVTQSSRYLVKRTGEKVFLECVQDMDHENMFWYRQDPGLGLRLIYFSYDVKMKEKGDIPEGYSVSREKKERFSLILESASTNQTSMYLCATSLGGASNTQYFGPGTRLTVL.

This clone appeared a few times. J is TRBJ2-3 and V is TRBV9; TRBD1 matches at 8 bases. V was clipped by 3 bases and J by 11 bases; unmatched bases: 8. CDR3 length: 13 amino acids. Germline CDR1 is SGDLS and CDR2 is YYNGEE. The CDR3 here is CASSALGQGGQYF. Written as DNA, the CDR3 is TGTGCCAGCAGCGCCCTTGGACAGGGCGGGCAGTATTTT.

This rearrangement joins TRBV19 to TRBJ2-2; D remains unclear. The CDR3 runs 14 residues. Trimming took 5 bases from V and 4 from J, leaving 11 bases between them. Germline V gives CDR1 LNHDA, CDR2 SQIVND (reference sequence). In nucleotides, the CDR3 is TGTGCCAGTAGTCCCCACTTTGGCACCGGGGAGCTGTTTTTT. It specifies CASSPHFGTGELFF.

Comments on this clone: Other DNA sequences within the sample encode an identical CDR3. V and J are TRBV18 and TRBJ2-3; no definite D call. The CDR3 extends over 13 amino acids. The V gene lost 6 bases and the J gene lost 1 base, with 8 bases spanning the gap. Germline loops: CDR1 KGHSH, CDR2 LQKENI. CDR3 amino acids: CASSPPGTDTQYF. CDR3 sequence (DNA): TGTGCCAGCTCCCCCCCGGGCACAGATACGCAGTATTTT.

The chain links TRBV11-3 to TRBJ2-5, with a weak D call TRBD2 (6 bases). CDR1 and CDR2 from the germline V gene are SGHNT and YENEEA. Trimming took 5 bases from V and 4 from J, leaving 14 bases between them. This CDR3 contains 14 residues. CDR3 loop: CASSPPGDRETQYF. CDR3 sequence (DNA): TGTGCCAGCAGCCCCCCGGGAGACAGAGAGACCCAGTACTTC.